This T cell receptor beta chain stems from a study of identifying expanded T cells in peripheral blood (dated by TCRdb to the late 2010s). With regard to the full study: Four technical replicates, made by sequencing separate aliquots from the same pool of genomic DNA, were compared pairwise.

The immunoSEQ Assay, which uses bias-controlled multiplex PCR amplification of genomic DNA, was used to profile TCRbeta CDR3 regions. Concerning the study's data processing: To quantify the absolute abundance of each unique TCRbeta CDR3 region, the sequences were collapsed and filtered. Two models were used to test differential abundance: a binomial model (Fisher-equivalent) and a beta-binomial model that adds time-dependent variance fitted from healthy donors. Any clone with fewer than 5 combined templates was excluded, and a clone was called differentially abundant if its Benjamini-Hochberg FDR was below 0.01. The form v = (b*log(k)+a)^2 was used to model beta-binomial variance as a function of total template count across the two samples. Not all clones reach the TCRdb copy of this immuneACCESS table, which keeps in-frame sequences only. Checked studies attribute under half of the gap to unresolved V genes and leave the rest unexplained. For V, J and clone size, that table is used; D and trimming come from the DNA. This sample lists fewer than 85,000 clones; 84% were detected once. 15% to 20% of the sample is taken by the ten largest.

Paper-wide results and their limitations: The binomial model flagged approximately 1.2 differentially abundant clones between technical replicates, compared with around 15 over around 2 weeks and roughly 19 over about four weeks. Across all healthy-donor time intervals, the beta-binomial model significantly lowered both the number of clones called differentially abundant and the false-positive rate. The authors expected biological variance in healthy repertoires might increase further over much longer intervals such as months to years. Variance in clone template counts between roughly two-week samples significantly increased with total template count across all healthy donors.

A distance of 6 bases separates the germline ends of V and J, which lose 4 bases and 0 bases respectively. CDR1 and CDR2 are read off the germline V gene as SNHLY and FYNNEI. Counted from cysteine to phenylalanine, this CDR3 has 13 amino acids. The entry retains the CDR3 DNA only, 39 bases that are in frame from base 1. During the collection period, no immune events, such as infections, were documented for the healthy donors. Blood repertoires from healthy donors were used as a training cohort for calibrating time-dependent variance in a beta-binomial model of differential abundance of T-cell clones. The training cohort included approximately ten healthy donors, of whom 3 were female and 7 were male. Donor ages ranged from 29 to 64 years, with an average of about 41 years. Whole blood, obtained from a commercial supplier, was collected from each healthy donor at three time points spaced roughly 2 weeks apart. Genomic DNA was extracted from unsorted whole blood for immunosequencing.

This clone was observed a few times. Its target antigen remains unknown. There are no base qualities to consult, and no much larger clone falls within one base. The sample consisted of blood. The sequence links TRBV2 to TRBJ1-1; the D gene is unclear. The receptor comes from a person aged 18 to 70 in good health. The CDR3 reads as follows: CASSASLNTEAFF. In nucleotide form, the sequence is TGTGCCAGCAGTGCCAGTCTGAACACTGAAGCTTTCTTT.